This TCR beta chain was recorded in a study of low-dose radiotherapy and immunotherapy resistance in tumors. Study background: Members of Cohort 2 were treated with 1 Gy per fraction every two weeks; their total was 13 Gy over 26 weeks. Every day for four cycles from cycle 1 day 1, patients took 300 mg of oral aspirin. While receiving nivolumab 240 mg every two weeks, patients also received ipilimumab 1 mg/kg every six weeks, both intravenously.

Described time point: before trial treatment. Treatment of the donors consisted of nivolumab and ipilimumab (plus aspirin, low-dose cyclophosphamide and low-dose radiotherapy). Per the germline V gene, CDR1 is SGHNT and CDR2 is YYREEE (reference sequence). There are 15 residues in the CDR3. V shed 0 bases and J shed 3 bases, with 10 bases lying between them. TRAV- and TRBV-specific primers, spanning alpha and beta chains, primed first-strand cDNA. For amplifying TCRs, the PCR ran for 15 to 20 cycles with Phusion, which was used together with a constant-region primer and the adapter on the V primers. TCRdb redid the calling of the reads with MiXCR, one entry per CDR3 protein. Altogether 45,000 to 75,000 distinct CDR3 sequences are present, less than 25% being singletons, with the ten largest covering under 6.5%.

This clonotype was sampled from a male donor with prostate cancer. The chain is built from TRBV5-4 and TRBJ2-1; a possible D gene is TRBD2 (5 bases). The sample consisted of PBMCs, taken before treatment. In DNA, the CDR3 is TGTGCCAGCAGCTTGGTGGGAGTTATCTACAATGAGCAGTTCTTC. Its translation is CASSLVGVIYNEQFF.